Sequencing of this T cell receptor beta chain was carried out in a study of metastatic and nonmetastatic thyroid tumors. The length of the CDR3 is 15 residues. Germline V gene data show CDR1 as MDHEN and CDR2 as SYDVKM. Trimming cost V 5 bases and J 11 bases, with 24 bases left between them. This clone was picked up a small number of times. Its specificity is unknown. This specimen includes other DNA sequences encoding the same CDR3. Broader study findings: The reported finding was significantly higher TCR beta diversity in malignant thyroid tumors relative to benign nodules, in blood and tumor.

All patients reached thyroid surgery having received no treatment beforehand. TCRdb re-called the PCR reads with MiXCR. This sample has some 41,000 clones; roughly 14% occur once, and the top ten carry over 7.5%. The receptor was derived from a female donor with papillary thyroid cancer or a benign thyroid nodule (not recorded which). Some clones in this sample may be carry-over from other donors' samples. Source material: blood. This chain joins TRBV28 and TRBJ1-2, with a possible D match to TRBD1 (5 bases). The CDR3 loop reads CASSGAPRDRGGYTF. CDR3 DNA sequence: TGTGCCAGCAGTGGAGCACCCAGGGATCGGGGGGGATACACCTTC.